This entry describes one T cell receptor beta chain. Its antigen is not identified. These data belong to a study of OX40 agonist ivuxolimab in advanced cancers. Across the whole study: Of mixed ages from about 23 to 79 and averaging roughly 64 years, the group was about 86% male. Study findings and constraints: Among T cells, CD8+ cells averaged more expanded clones than CD4+ cells.

This table comes from immunoSEQ multiplex PCR, and its TCRdb copy is limited to in-frame clones, with some not included. Of 35,000 to 45,000 clones listed, just under 75% are singletons. The CDR3 has 21 residues. Germline assignment: CDR1 SGHTA and CDR2 FQGTGA. V shed 1 base, J shed 5 bases, and the junction held 16 bases outside the gene matches. The sequencing here drew on CD4+ or CD8+ T cells sorted from blood, taken in a trial of the OX40 agonist ivuxolimab. V is TRBV7-3 and J is TRBJ1-6, with 11 bases matching TRBD1. This clonotype originated in an adult with an advanced solid tumor such as melanoma, head and neck, liver or kidney cancer. The chain's CDR3 is CASSLRFVSDRGRMDNSPLHF. The CDR3 bases are TGTGCCAGCAGCTTAAGGTTCGTGTCGGACAGGGGGCGGATGGATAATTCACCCCTCCACTTT.